The clone carrying this TCR beta chain was recorded at least ten times. The target antigen is unknown. Individually, cDNA molecules had unique molecular identifiers attached to them. One entry per CDR3 protein, called by TCRdb with MiXCR from the 5' RACE reads. The sample consists of about 48,000 distinct CDR3 sequences, approximately 7.6% of them appearing once. The V gene lost 3 bases and the J gene lost 8 bases, with 14 bases spanning the gap. The CDR3 sequence is 14 residues long. The source of the sample is a study of early T cells in non-severe SARS-CoV-2 infection. Study context: Chains were unpaired, as sequencing was done on bulk RNA from unsorted whole blood.

General study points: Comparison of clonotypes with VDJdb favored anti-spike CD8 responses while missing private and CD4 specificities.

The specimen was whole blood. This sequence originates from an adult who was a healthcare worker with PCR-confirmed SARS-CoV-2 infection or an uninfected control (not recorded which). V and J are TRBV12-3 or TRBV12-4 and TRBJ2-1, with D tentatively TRBD2 (5 bases). CDR3 sequence (DNA): TGTGCCAGCAGTTTTTACAGAGGAGGAGATGAGCAGTTCTTC. Translated: CASSFYRGGDEQFF.